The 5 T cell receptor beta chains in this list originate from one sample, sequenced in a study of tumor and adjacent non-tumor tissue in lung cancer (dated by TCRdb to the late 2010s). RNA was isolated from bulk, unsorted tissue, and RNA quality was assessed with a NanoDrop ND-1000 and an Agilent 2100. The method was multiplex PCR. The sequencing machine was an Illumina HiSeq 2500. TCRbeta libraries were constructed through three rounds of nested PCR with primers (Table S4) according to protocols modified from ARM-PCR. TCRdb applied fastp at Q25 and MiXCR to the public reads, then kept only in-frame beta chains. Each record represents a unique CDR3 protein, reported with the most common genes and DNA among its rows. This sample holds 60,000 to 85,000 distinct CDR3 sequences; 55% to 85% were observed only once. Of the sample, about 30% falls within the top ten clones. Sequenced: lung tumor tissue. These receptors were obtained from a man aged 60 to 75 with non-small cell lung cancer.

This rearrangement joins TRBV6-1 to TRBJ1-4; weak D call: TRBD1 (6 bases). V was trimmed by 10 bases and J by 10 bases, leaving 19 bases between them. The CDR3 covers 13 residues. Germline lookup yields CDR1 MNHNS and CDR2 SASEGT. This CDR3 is CANTGTREVKLFF. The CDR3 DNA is TGTGCCAACACCGGGACACGGGAAGTAAAACTGTTTTTT.

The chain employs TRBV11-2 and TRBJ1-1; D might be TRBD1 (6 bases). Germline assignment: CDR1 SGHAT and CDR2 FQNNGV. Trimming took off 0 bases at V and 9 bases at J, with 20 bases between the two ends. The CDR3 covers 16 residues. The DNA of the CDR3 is TGTGCCAGCAGCTTAGATATGGGGGCGAGGGGTGCTAAAGCTTTCTTT. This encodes CASSLDMGARGAKAFF.

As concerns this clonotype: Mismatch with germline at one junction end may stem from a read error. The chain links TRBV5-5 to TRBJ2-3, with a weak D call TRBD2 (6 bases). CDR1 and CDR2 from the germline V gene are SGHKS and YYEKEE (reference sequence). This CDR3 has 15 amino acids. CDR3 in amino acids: CVSSFVFGGTHTQYF. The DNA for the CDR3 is TGTGTCAGCAGCTTCGTTTTCGGGGGAACACATACGCAGTATTTT.

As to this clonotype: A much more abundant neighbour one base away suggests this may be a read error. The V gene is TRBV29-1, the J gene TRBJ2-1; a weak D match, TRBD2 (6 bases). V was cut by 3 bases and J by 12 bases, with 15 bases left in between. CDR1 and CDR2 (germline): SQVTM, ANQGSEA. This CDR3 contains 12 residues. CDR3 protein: CSVDTQIGGQFF. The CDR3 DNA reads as TGCAGCGTTGACACGCAGATCGGGGGGCAGTTCTTC.

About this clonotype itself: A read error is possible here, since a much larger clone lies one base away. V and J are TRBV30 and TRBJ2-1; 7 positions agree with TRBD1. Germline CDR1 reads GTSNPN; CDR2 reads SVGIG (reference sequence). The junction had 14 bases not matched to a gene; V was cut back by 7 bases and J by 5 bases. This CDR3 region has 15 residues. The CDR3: CALRGIGTVNNEQFF. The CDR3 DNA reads TGTGCCTTGAGAGGTATCGGGACAGTTAACAATGAGCAGTTCTTC.